This TCR beta chain was profiled in a study of T cells after yellow fever vaccination. This clonotype was picked up many times. The antigen is unknown. Researchers made TCR cDNA using 5'RACE template switching, and this step added a universal primer site and UMIs. TCRdb ran MiXCR on the 5' RACE reads and lists one entry per CDR3 protein. Here the sample spans approximately 140,000 distinct CDR3 sequences, more than 6% being singletons. Study-wide results and limits: High-abundance clonotypes from the bulk population could contaminate FACS-sorted repertoires. Post-booster repertoires contained most primary-vaccination clones again (approximately 97% CD4, 88% CD8). Some clonotypes, a small share, were shared between CD4 and CD8 compartments.

In germline, CDR1 is SGHVS, CDR2 FNYEAQ. This CDR3 region has 14 residues. Trimming shortened V by 5 bases and J by 0 bases, and 11 bases separated the two germline ends. The chain has TRBV7-6 and TRBJ2-7; unclear D gene. This TCR was recovered from a man younger than 40 who received the YFV17D yellow fever vaccine. Material: CD4+ T cells sorted from PBMCs, obtained 5 days after the yellow fever booster vaccination. The CDR3: CASSPFVASYEQYF. The CDR3, as DNA: TGTGCCAGCAGCCCGTTTGTTGCCTCCTACGAGCAGTACTTC.